These 27 T cell receptor beta chains originate from one sample sequenced in a study of cytomegalovirus exposure and HLA in healthy donors. Primers included in the PCR were 60 Vbeta and 13 Jbeta primers. TCRdb keeps only in-frame clones here, not all; method: immunoSEQ multiplex PCR. The sample yields approximately 60,000 clones, roughly four fifths seen once. The specimen sequenced was PBMCs. All receptors come from a man aged 25 to 40 in good health and CMV-seronegative.

The CDR3 bases are TGTGCCAGCAGCCCTCGGGGGGATGAGCAGTTCTTC. Its protein is CASSPRGDEQFF. The V and J genes are TRBV11-2 and TRBJ2-1, with 7 bases matching TRBD2. Trimming cost V 5 bases and J 8 bases; bases outside gene matches: 3. The CDR3 spans 12 residues. Germline V gene sequence: CDR1 SGHAT, CDR2 FQNNGV.

V is TRBV19 and J is TRBJ2-5; no clear D gene. Per germline, CDR1 LNHDA and CDR2 SQIVND (reference sequence). The V gene lost 3 bases and the J gene lost 5 bases, with 13 bases spanning the gap. The CDR3 spans 14 residues. The CDR3 coding sequence is TGTGCCAGTAGTATGCTGGGCGCAGAGGAGACCCAGTACTTC. Amino acids: CASSMLGAEETQYF.

The chain employs TRBV5-1 and TRBJ2-2; 7 nucleotides match TRBD1. Per germline, CDR1 SGHRS and CDR2 YFSETQ. The junction had 8 bases not matched to a gene; V was cut back by 0 bases and J by 6 bases. The CDR3 contains 16 residues. In DNA, the CDR3 is TGCGCCAGCAGCTTGGGGGGACAGAATAACGCCGGGGAGCTGTTTTTT. Its protein is CASSLGGQNNAGELFF.

The chain combines TRBV19 with TRBJ2-7, with D maybe TRBD1 (5 bases). The CDR3 contains 16 residues. Germline loops: CDR1 LNHDA, CDR2 SQIVND (reference sequence). Trimming stripped 0 bases from V and 3 bases from J, with 15 bases between. The CDR3 coding sequence is TGTGCCAGTAGTATAGAGCACAGGCCAACGGGCTACGAGCAGTACTTC. Protein sequence: CASSIEHRPTGYEQYF.

The V and J genes are TRBV5-5 and TRBJ2-7; a possible D gene is TRBD1 (6 bases). CDR1 is SGHKS and CDR2 is YYEKEE in the germline V gene (reference sequence). Trimming cost V 4 bases and J 4 bases, with 21 bases left between them. The CDR3 consists of 16 residues. The CDR3 loop reads CASSRQAGGAEYEQYF. Written as DNA, the CDR3 is TGTGCCAGCAGCCGCCAGGCTGGGGGCGCCGAATACGAGCAGTACTTC.

The J gene is TRBJ2-1, the V gene TRBV5-6, with D tentatively TRBD2 (5 bases). Per germline, CDR1 SGHDT and CDR2 YYEEEE. The CDR3 is 14 amino acids. V lost 9 bases, J lost 7 bases, and 20 bases lay in between. The DNA of the CDR3 is TGTGCCACCGAGACGTGGGGAGCTGGGAATGAGCAGTTCTTC. This codes for CATETWGAGNEQFF.

V is TRBV4-3 and J is TRBJ2-3, with 11 bases fitting TRBD2. The CDR3 is made up of 17 amino acids. The germline V gene encodes CDR1 LGHNA and CDR2 YSLEER. V was clipped by 0 bases and J by 3 bases; unmatched bases: 5. CDR3 sequence: CASSQDLAGGGTDTQYF. The DNA of the CDR3 is TGCGCCAGCAGCCAAGATCTAGCGGGAGGCGGTACAGATACGCAGTATTTT.

This clone has a handful of counts. The J gene is TRBJ2-7, the V gene TRBV6-5, with 12 bases aligning to TRBD2. Germline trimming cut 5 bases from V and 4 bases from J; bases unmatched to any gene: 3. The CDR3 contains 14 residues. CDR1 and CDR2 (germline): MNHEY, SVGAGI. This CDR3 reads CASSIGLAGYEQYF. CDR3 sequence (DNA): TGTGCCAGCAGTATCGGACTAGCGGGGTACGAGCAGTACTTC.

The chain combines TRBV11-2 with TRBJ1-6, with 7 bases that match TRBD1. V lost 6 bases to trimming and J lost 8 bases; unmatched junction nucleotides: 7. Germline V gene sequence: CDR1 SGHAT, CDR2 FQNNGV. This CDR3 region has 14 residues. The CDR3: CASRAGQADSPLHF. The CDR3 DNA follows: TGTGCCAGCAGAGCCGGACAGGCGGATTCACCCCTCCACTTT.

Only a few counts were recorded for this clone. The chain combines TRBV4-1 with TRBJ2-3; TRBD2 matches at 7 bases. The CDR3 covers 17 residues. The germline CDR1 and CDR2 sequences are MGHRA and YSYEKL. Trimming took 1 base from V and 3 from J; bases not matched to a gene: 10. The CDR3 region is CASSQGLGGRWTDTQYF. CDR3 in DNA: TGCGCCAGCAGCCAAGGACTAGGCGGGAGATGGACAGATACGCAGTATTTT.

This chain links TRBV18 with TRBJ2-7; possibly TRBD2 for D (6 bases). CDR3 size: 16 residues. Germline V gives CDR1 KGHSH, CDR2 LQKENI. V gave up 3 bases and J gave up 1 base, with 16 bases separating them. CDR3: CASSPPGPGRSYEQYF. In DNA, the CDR3 is TGTGCCAGCTCACCCCCGGGACCGGGGAGGTCCTACGAGCAGTACTTC.

V and J are TRBV19 and TRBJ2-7, with 13 bases that match TRBD2. The CDR3 loop spans 17 amino acids. V lost 3 bases, J lost 3 bases, and 8 bases stayed unmatched. The germline V gene has CDR1 LNHDA and CDR2 SQIVND (reference sequence). CDR3 protein: CASSIPRLAGGGYEQYF. DNA for the CDR3: TGTGCCAGTAGTATCCCCAGACTAGCGGGGGGTGGCTACGAGCAGTACTTC.

This chain uses TRBV5-1 with TRBJ2-1; D call uncertain. The V end was cut by 3 bases, the J end by 0 bases, with 10 bases between. The CDR3 runs to 15 residues. Per germline, CDR1 SGHRS and CDR2 YFSETQ. Here the CDR3 reads CASSSTTGSYNEQFF. The DNA for the CDR3 is TGCGCCAGCAGCTCAACGACTGGCTCCTACAATGAGCAGTTCTTC.

The chain employs TRBV2 and TRBJ1-2, with no clear D. This CDR3 is built from 12 residues. V shed 4 bases and J shed 4 bases, with 7 bases lying between them. Germline V lookup: CDR1 SNHLY, CDR2 FYNNEI. The CDR3 is CASSGGAYGYTF. In DNA, the CDR3 is TGTGCCAGCAGTGGAGGAGCCTATGGCTACACCTTC.

The rearrangement links TRBV7-6 to TRBJ1-1; TRBD1 might be the D (6 bases). The V end was cut by 0 bases, the J end by 8 bases, with 13 bases between. Germline CDR1 and CDR2: SGHVS and FNYEAQ. The CDR3 sequence is 14 residues long. CDR3 DNA: TGTGCCAGCAGCTTAGCGGACAGACCTGGCGAAGCTTTCTTT. This sequence encodes CASSLADRPGEAFF.

The chain is built from TRBV10-2 and TRBJ2-5, with 9 positions matching TRBD2. Germline CDR1 WSHSY, CDR2 SAAADI. This CDR3 comprises 15 residues. Trimming removed 6 bases from V and 1 base from J; junction bases left unmatched: 6. The CDR3: CASSPSSGAQETQYF. CDR3 nucleotides: TGCGCCAGCAGCCCGTCTAGCGGGGCCCAAGAGACCCAGTACTTC.

The rearrangement links TRBV29-1 to TRBJ2-7; D possibly corresponds to TRBD1 (5 bases). V gave up 6 bases and J gave up 2 bases, with 17 bases separating them. This CDR3 region has 14 residues. The germline CDR1 and CDR2 sequences are SQVTM and ANQGSEA. Here the CDR3 reads CSVLNPDTTYEQYF. CDR3 bases: TGCAGCGTCCTGAACCCGGACACAACCTACGAGCAGTACTTC.

The chain links TRBV5-1 to TRBJ2-1, with D tentatively TRBD2 (6 bases). The CDR3 sequence is 14 residues long. Germline CDR1 reads SGHRS; CDR2 reads YFSETQ. Trimming left V 4 bases short and J 7 bases short, with 15 bases between. DNA for the CDR3: TGCGCCAGCAGCCCCCCCGGAGGGTGGAATGAGCAGTTCTTC. This gives the protein CASSPPGGWNEQFF. The full variable domain, with the rest looked up from reference TRBV5-1 and TRBJ2-1, is KAGVTQTPRYLIKTRGQQVTLSCSPISGHRSVSWYQQTPGQGLQFLFEYFSETQRNKGNFPGRFSGRQFSNSRSEMNVSTLELGDSALYLCASSPPGGWNEQFFGPGTRLTVL.

J is TRBJ2-1 and V is TRBV27; possibly TRBD2 for D (7 bases). Germline V gene sequence: CDR1 MNHEY, CDR2 SMNVEV (reference sequence). The CDR3 is made up of 14 amino acids. Trimming shortened V by 10 bases and J by 10 bases, and 23 bases separated the two germline ends. The CDR3 is CATGGLGGVWEQFF. For the CDR3, the DNA is TGTGCCACGGGGGGCCTGGGGGGCGTGTGGGAGCAGTTCTTC.

This clone has only one observation. Here the CDR3 omits its conserved ending phenylalanine or tryptophan, so a read error is the likely source. CDR3: CASSSQTGAYGYTL. The CDR3 DNA sequence: TGTGCCAGCAGTTCCCAGACAGGGGCGTATGGCTACACCCTC. This sequence joins TRBV27 and TRBJ1-2; 8 bases match TRBD1. With 4 bases clipped from V and 5 bases from J, the junction kept 6 bases outside the gene matches. The length of the CDR3 is 14 residues. From germline, CDR1 is MNHEY and CDR2 SMNVEV (reference sequence).

This chain uses TRBV2 with TRBJ2-7, with D tentatively TRBD1 (6 bases). CDR1 is SNHLY and CDR2 is FYNNEI in the germline V gene. The CDR3 spans 16 residues. Trimming shortened V by 6 bases and J by 2 bases, and 20 bases separated the two germline ends. The CDR3 loop reads CASRERVWGQAYEQYF. In nucleotides, the CDR3 is TGTGCCAGCAGGGAAAGGGTGTGGGGGCAGGCCTACGAGCAGTACTTC.

This sequence joins TRBV9 and TRBJ2-7; tentative D call: TRBD1 (6 bases). CDR1 is SGDLS, CDR2 YYNGEE, per germline. The ends were cut back, 0 bases at V and 2 bases at J, with 9 bases in the middle. The CDR3 contains 14 residues. The CDR3 region is CASSVETGPYEQYF. DNA for the CDR3: TGTGCCAGCAGCGTAGAGACAGGACCCTACGAGCAGTACTTC.

The chain combines TRBV6-4 with TRBJ2-7; 7 bases match TRBD2. Germline V lookup: CDR1 MRHNA, CDR2 SNTAGT. CDR3 length: 20 amino acids. The trim removed 8 bases at V and 0 bases at J, leaving 25 bases unmatched. The DNA of the CDR3 is TGTGCCAGCGTCGGCGGGGAGGGGATGCGGGACTACCCTCCCTCCTACGAGCAGTACTTC. This gives the protein CASVGGEGMRDYPPSYEQYF.

This clone appeared once. The chain uses TRBV4-3 and TRBJ1-4; D perhaps matches TRBD1 (6 bases). Germline V gives CDR1 LGHNA, CDR2 YSLEER. The CDR3 has 16 amino acids. With 0 bases removed from V and 6 bases from J, the gap between germline ends came to 14 bases. The CDR3 bases are TGCGCCAGCAGCCAAGATATGGGGGCCAGGGATGAAAAACTGTTTTTT. Translation: CASSQDMGARDEKLFF.

This clone has more than one count but fewer than ten. The CDR3 DNA is TGTGCCATCAGTGAATACAGTGGGGGCGAAAAACTGTTTTTT. Translation: CAISEYSGGEKLFF. The V gene is TRBV10-3, the J gene TRBJ1-4; D may be TRBD1 (6 bases). Germline assignment: CDR1 ENHRY and CDR2 SYGVKD. The ends were cut back, 3 bases at V and 8 bases at J, with 13 bases in the middle. The CDR3 sequence is 14 residues long.

This clone was seen only a few times. This chain joins TRBV6-5 and TRBJ2-7, with TRBD1 matching 8 bases. The CDR3 is 14 amino acids. V shed 6 bases and J 3 bases; nucleotides not matched to a gene: 7. Germline-derived CDR1 and CDR2 are MNHEY and SVGAGI. Here the CDR3 reads CASRLDRGGYEQYF. CDR3 coding DNA: TGTGCCAGCAGACTAGACAGGGGAGGCTACGAGCAGTACTTC.

This rearrangement joins TRBV27 to TRBJ1-1; TRBD1 might be the D (5 bases). The CDR3 runs to 15 residues. V was pared by 3 bases and J by 4 bases, with 15 bases between. Germline V gene lookup returns CDR1 MNHEY and CDR2 SMNVEV (reference sequence). CDR3 DNA sequence: TGTGCCAGCAGTTTTAAAGGGGCCTTGAGCACTGAAGCTTTCTTT. Translating gives CASSFKGALSTEAFF.